This T cell receptor beta chain was recovered during a study of resident and recirculating memory T cells in vitiligo. Study observations and caveats: Non-conserved TCRs across sites and patients suggested distinct clones per lesion.

A note on this clone: Its antigen is undetermined.

TCRdb keeps only in-frame clones here, not all; method: immunoSEQ multiplex PCR. The table records around 38,000 clones, about 93% of them present only once. Trimming removed 2 bases at V and 3 bases at J, with 17 bases between. In germline, CDR1 is MNHNS, CDR2 SASEGT. The CDR3 is 16 amino acids. Confetti depigmentation, marking active vitiligo, was absent in these patients. This chain joins TRBV6-1 and TRBJ2-7, with TRBD2 as a possible D gene (5 bases). The sample was blood. The clonotype originates from a male donor with vitiligo. The CDR3: CASSEFGLAALYEQYF. CDR3 nucleotide sequence: TGTGCCAGCAGTGAATTTGGCCTAGCCGCCCTCTACGAGCAGTACTTC.